This T cell receptor beta chain was recorded in a study of blood T cell repertoires in COVID-19. Study at large: The United States, Italy and Spain were the sources of the acute and convalescent COVID-19 samples. T cells, B-cell-depleted T cells, or PBMCs provided the cDNA or gDNA that served as material.

TCRdb's table, derived via immunoSEQ multiplex PCR, lists solely in-frame clones and lacks some. The table includes roughly 140,000 clones, around 78% detected once. This clone was observed once. Germline V gives CDR1 SGHNT, CDR2 YYREEE (reference sequence). The length of the CDR3 is 14 residues. Trimming took 0 bases from V and 0 from J, leaving 5 bases between them. The sequencing sample was made of peripheral blood. This sequence joins TRBV5-4 and TRBJ2-3, with D possibly being TRBD2 (5 bases). This clonotype was sampled from a woman in her sixties with acute or convalescent COVID-19. The CDR3 here is CASSLGGSTDTQYF. The CDR3 DNA follows: TGTGCCAGCAGCTTGGGAGGGAGCACAGATACGCAGTATTTT.